The 5 T cell receptor beta chains given below trace back to one sample, sequenced in a study of cytomegalovirus exposure and HLA in healthy donors. 13 Jbeta primers and 60 Vbeta primers were used for the PCR. The repertoire was sequenced with immunoSEQ multiplex PCR; TCRdb's copy has only in-frame clones and lacks some. This sample has some 120,000 clones, with 65% to 80% found just once. The sample consisted of PBMCs. The receptors come from a human donor in good health.

The rearrangement joins TRBV5-1 to TRBJ2-2; the match to TRBD1 covers 9 bases. The CDR3 runs 20 residues. CDR1 and CDR2 (germline): SGHRS, YFSETQ. V lost 0 bases and J lost 0; bases outside the gene matches: 12. As DNA, the CDR3 is TGCGCCAGCAGCTTGGGATTAAACAGGGGGCCTTTCGCGAACACCGGGGAGCTGTTTTTT. This codes for CASSLGLNRGPFANTGELFF.

The rearrangement uses TRBV19 and TRBJ2-2; 8 bases align to TRBD1. The CDR3 consists of 15 residues. Trimming cost V 6 bases and J 3 bases; bases outside gene matches: 6. Looked up from germline, CDR1 is LNHDA and CDR2 is SQIVND (reference sequence). The DNA for the CDR3 is TGTGCCAGTAGCCAAGACAGGGGCTACACCGGGGAGCTGTTTTTT. Protein product: CASSQDRGYTGELFF.

This clone has more than one count but fewer than ten. CDR3 residues: CASCKDRGYGYTF. For the CDR3, the DNA is TGTGCCAGCTGCAAGGACAGGGGGTATGGCTACACCTTC. This chain links TRBV6-6 with TRBJ1-2; 10 bases map to TRBD1. Germline-derived CDR1 and CDR2 are MNHNY and SVGAGI (reference sequence). With V trimmed by 8 bases and J by 5 bases, 5 bases remained unmatched. The CDR3 loop spans 13 amino acids.

The genes are TRBV27 and TRBJ1-1, with TRBD1 identical over 9 bases. V was pared by 3 bases and J by 7 bases, with 3 bases of the junction left unmatched. Germline CDR1 MNHEY, CDR2 SMNVEV (reference sequence). CDR3 length equals 13 residues. CDR3 loop: CASSFGQGSEAFF. CDR3 DNA: TGTGCCAGCAGTTTCGGACAGGGGAGTGAAGCTTTCTTT.

V usage is TRBV7-9 and J usage is TRBJ1-1; TRBD1 aligns across 7 bases. Germline trimming cut 4 bases from V and 6 bases from J; bases unmatched to any gene: 8. The CDR3 has 14 amino acids. The germline V gene has CDR1 SEHNR and CDR2 FQNEAQ (reference sequence). CDR3 amino acids: CASSYGGRGAEAFF. CDR3 nucleotides: TGTGCCAGCAGCTACGGTGGCAGGGGGGCTGAAGCTTTCTTT.